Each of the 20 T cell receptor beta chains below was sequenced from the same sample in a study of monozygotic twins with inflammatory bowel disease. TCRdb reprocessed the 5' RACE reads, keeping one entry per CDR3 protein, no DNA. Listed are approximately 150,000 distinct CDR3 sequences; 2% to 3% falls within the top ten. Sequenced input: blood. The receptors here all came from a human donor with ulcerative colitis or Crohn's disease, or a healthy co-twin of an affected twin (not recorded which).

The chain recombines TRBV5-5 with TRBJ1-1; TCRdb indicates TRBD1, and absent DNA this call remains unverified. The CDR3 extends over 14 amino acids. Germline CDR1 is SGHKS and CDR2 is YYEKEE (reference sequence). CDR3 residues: CASSYRGPGTEAFF.

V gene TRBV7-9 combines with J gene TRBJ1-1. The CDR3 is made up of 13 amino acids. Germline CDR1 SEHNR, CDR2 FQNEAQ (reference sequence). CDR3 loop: CASRTGGQTEAFF.

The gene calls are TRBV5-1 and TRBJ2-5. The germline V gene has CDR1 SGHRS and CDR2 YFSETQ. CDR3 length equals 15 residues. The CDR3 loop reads CASSLGRFSEQTQYF.

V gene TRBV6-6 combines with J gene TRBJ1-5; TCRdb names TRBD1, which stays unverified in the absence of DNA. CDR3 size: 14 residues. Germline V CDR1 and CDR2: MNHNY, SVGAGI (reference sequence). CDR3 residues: CASRQQGGNQPQHF.

The CDR3 is CASSPPQAGGTDTQYF. The gene calls are TRBV5-1 and TRBJ2-3; no DNA is available, so the TRBD2 call from TCRdb remains unchecked. Germline V gene data show CDR1 as SGHRS and CDR2 as YFSETQ. The CDR3 loop spans 16 amino acids.

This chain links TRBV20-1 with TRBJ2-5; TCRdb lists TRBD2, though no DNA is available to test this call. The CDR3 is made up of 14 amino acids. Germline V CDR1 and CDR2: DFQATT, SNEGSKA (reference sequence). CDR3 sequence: CSARVAGGRETQYF.

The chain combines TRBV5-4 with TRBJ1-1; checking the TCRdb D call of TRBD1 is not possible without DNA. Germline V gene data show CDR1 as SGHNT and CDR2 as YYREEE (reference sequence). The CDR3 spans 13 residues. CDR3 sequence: CASSLWGATEAFF.

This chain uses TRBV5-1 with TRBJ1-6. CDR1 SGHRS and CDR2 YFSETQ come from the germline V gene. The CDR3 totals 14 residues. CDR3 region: CASSLGQPNSPLHF.

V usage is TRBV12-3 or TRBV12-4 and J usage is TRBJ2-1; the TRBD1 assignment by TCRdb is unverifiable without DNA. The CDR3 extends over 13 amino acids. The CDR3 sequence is CASSLLLSQEQFF.

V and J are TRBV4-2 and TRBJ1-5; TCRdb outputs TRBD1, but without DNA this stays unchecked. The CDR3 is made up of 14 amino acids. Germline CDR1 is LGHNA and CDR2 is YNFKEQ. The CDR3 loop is CASSRDRGNQPQHF.

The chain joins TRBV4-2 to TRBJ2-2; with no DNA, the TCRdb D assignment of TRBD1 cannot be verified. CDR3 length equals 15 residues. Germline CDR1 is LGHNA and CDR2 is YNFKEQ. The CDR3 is CASSQGTGDTGELFF.

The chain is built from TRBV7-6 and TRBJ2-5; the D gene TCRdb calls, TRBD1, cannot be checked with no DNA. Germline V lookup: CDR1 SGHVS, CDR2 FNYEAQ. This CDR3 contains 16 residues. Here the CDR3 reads CASSLANAGPSQTQYF.

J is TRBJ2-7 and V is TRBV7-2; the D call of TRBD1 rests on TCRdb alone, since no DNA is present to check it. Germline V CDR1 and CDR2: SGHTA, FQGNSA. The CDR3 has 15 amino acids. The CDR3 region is CASRRDRGVSYEQYF. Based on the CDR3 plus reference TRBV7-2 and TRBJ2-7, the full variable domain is GAGVSQSPSNKVTEKGKDVELRCDPISGHTALYWYRQSLGQGLEFLIYFQGNSAPDKSGLPSDRFSAERTGGSVSTLTIQRTQQEDSAVYLCASRRDRGVSYEQYFGPGTRLTVT.

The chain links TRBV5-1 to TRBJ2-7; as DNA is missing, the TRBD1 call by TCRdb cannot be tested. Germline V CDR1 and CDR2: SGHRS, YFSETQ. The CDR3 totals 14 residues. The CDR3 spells CASSRDSSTYEQYF.

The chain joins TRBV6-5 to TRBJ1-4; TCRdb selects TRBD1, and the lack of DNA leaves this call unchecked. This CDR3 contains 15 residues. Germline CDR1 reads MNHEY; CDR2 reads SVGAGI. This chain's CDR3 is CASSDSRAPGEKLFF.

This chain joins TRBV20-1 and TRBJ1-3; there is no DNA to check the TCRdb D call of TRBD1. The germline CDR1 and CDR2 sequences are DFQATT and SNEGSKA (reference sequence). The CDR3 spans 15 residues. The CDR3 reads CSAPGGASRGNTIYF.

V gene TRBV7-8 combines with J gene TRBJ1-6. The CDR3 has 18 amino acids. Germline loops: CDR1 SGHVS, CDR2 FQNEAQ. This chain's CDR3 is CASSPSPPVDGNNSPLHF.

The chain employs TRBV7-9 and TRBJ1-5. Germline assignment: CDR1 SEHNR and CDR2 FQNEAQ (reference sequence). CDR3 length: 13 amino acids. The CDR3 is CASSFGPPQPQHF.

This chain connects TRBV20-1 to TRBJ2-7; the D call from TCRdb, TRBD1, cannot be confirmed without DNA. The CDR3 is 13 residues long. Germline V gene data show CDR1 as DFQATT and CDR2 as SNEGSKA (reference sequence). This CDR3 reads CSASPGQAYEQYF.

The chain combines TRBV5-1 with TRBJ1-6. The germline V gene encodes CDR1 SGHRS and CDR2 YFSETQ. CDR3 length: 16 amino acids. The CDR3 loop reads CASSLSRTVGGSPLHF.